This T cell receptor beta chain was found in a study of metastatic and nonmetastatic thyroid tumors. On the study more broadly: Malignant thyroid and benign thyroid patients provided blood and tumor or nodule tissue whose repertoires were compared. General study findings and limits: Significantly greater TCR beta diversity was reportedly found in malignant thyroid tumors than in benign nodules (in blood and tumor).

Every patient underwent thyroid surgery untreated. How the authors handled the data: CDR3 differences across clinicopathological groups were used to build a distant-metastasis classifier for papillary thyroid cancer. TCRdb re-clonotyped the PCR reads through MiXCR. The V and J calls were determined by TCRdb, not by the authors. The sample consists of tens of thousands of clones, more than 20% of them appearing once. This clone appeared many times. Its antigen is not identified. Germline CDR1 is MGHRA and CDR2 is YSYEKL. The CDR3 has 18 amino acids. V gave up 1 base and J gave up 0 bases, with 16 bases separating them.

This sequence originates from a female donor with papillary thyroid cancer or a benign thyroid nodule (not recorded which). Some clones in this sample may be carry-over from other donors' samples. The sample comprised blood. The gene calls are TRBV4-1 and TRBJ2-4; no definite D call. The CDR3 sequence: CASSQVEGGSVAKNIQYF. In DNA form, the CDR3 reads TGCGCCAGCAGCCAAGTGGAAGGCGGAAGTGTAGCCAAAAACATTCAGTACTTC.